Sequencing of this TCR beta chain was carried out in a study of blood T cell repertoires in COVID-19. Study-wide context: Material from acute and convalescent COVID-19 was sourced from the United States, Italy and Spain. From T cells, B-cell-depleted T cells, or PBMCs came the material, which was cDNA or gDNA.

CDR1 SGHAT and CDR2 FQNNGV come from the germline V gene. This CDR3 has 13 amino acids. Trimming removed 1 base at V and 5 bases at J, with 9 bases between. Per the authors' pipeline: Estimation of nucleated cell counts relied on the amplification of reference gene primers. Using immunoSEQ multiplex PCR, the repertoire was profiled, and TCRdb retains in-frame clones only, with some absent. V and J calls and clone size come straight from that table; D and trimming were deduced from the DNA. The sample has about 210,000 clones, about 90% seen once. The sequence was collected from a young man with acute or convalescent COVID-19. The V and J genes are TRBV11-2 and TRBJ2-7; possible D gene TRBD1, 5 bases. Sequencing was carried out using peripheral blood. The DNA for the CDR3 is TGTGCCAGCAGCTTAGTAGGGGTTCACGAGCAGTACTTC. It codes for CASSLVGVHEQYF. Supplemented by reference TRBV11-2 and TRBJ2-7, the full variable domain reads EAGVAQSPRYKIIEKRQSVAFWCNPISGHATLYWYQQILGQGPKLLIQFQNNGVVDDSQLPKDRFSAERLKGVDSTLKIQPAKLEDSAVYLCASSLVGVHEQYFGPGTRLTVT.